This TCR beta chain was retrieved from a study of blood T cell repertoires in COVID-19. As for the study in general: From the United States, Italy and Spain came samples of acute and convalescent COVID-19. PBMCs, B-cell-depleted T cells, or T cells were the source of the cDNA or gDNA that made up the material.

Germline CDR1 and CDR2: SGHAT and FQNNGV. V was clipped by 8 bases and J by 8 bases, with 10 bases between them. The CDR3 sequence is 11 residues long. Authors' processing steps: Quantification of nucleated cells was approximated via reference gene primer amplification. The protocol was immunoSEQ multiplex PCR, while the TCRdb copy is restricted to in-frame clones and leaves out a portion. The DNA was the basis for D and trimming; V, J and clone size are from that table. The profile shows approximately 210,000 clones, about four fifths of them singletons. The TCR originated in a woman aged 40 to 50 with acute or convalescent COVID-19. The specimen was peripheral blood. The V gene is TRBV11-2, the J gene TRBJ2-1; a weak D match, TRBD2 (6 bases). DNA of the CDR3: TGTGCCAGCGGACGGGGGTATGAGCAGTTCTTC. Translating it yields CASGRGYEQFF.